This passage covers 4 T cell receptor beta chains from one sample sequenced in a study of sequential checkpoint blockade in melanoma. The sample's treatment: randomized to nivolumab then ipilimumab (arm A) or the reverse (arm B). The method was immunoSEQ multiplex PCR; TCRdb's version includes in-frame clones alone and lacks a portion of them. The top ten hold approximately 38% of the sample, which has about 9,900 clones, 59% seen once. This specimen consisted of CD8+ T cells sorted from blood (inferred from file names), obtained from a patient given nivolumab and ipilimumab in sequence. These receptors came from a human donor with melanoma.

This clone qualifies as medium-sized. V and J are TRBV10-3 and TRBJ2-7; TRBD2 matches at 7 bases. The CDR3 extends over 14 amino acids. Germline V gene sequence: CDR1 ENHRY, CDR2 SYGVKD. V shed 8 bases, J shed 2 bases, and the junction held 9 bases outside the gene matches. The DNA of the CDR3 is TGTGCCATCGCGGGGCGGGGGACTACCTACGAGCAGTACTTC. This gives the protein CAIAGRGTTYEQYF.

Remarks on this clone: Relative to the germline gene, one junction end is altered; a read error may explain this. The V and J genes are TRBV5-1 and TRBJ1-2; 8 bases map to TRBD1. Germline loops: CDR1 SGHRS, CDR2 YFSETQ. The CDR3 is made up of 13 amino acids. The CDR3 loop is CASSLAFSGTGSF. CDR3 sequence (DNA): TGCGCCAGCAGCTTGGCGTTTTCAGGGACAGGATCCTTC.

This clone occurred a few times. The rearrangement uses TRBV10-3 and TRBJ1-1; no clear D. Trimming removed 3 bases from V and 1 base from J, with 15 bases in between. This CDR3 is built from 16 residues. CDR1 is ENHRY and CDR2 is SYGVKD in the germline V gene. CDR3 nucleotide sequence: TGTGCCATCAGTGACAGCTTTCACTCGGGGAACACTGAAGCTTTCTTT. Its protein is CAISDSFHSGNTEAFF.

Here the CDR3 DNA reads TGTGCCAGCAGCCCAGCGGGGGGCCCCACAGATACGCAGTATTTT. Translation gives CASSPAGGPTDTQYF. The J gene is TRBJ2-3, the V gene TRBV7-9; 9 bases map to TRBD2. This CDR3 has 15 residues. Germline V CDR1 and CDR2: SEHNR, FQNEAQ (reference sequence). The V gene end was trimmed by 5 bases and the J gene end by 2 bases; junction bases not matched to a gene: 5.